The 14 T cell receptor beta chains listed next were all sequenced from one sample in a study of cytomegalovirus exposure and HLA in healthy donors. The primer mix had 60 Vbeta and 13 Jbeta primers. This table comes from immunoSEQ multiplex PCR, and its TCRdb copy is limited to in-frame clones, with some not included. Among approximately 160,000 clones listed, about 75% were seen once. The sample comprised PBMCs. These receptors originate from a male donor in good health and CMV-seronegative.

The V and J genes are TRBV7-2 and TRBJ1-2, with D hard to call. The CDR3 is 13 residues long. Germline CDR1 SGHTA, CDR2 FQGNSA. V lost 5 bases to trimming and J lost 0 bases, with 7 bases between them. In DNA, the CDR3 is TGTGCCAGCAGCCCCAATCCTAACTATGGCTACACCTTC. Protein: CASSPNPNYGYTF.

The CDR3 loop is CASSEIPGGGTEAFF. In DNA, the CDR3 is TGTGCCAGCAGTGAAATCCCGGGGGGAGGGACTGAAGCTTTCTTT. The chain recombines TRBV2 with TRBJ1-1, with D tentatively TRBD1 (5 bases). The CDR3 totals 15 residues. V dropped 2 bases and J dropped 5 bases, with 15 bases sitting between them. Germline loops: CDR1 SNHLY, CDR2 FYNNEI.

This clone has only a few counts. The V and J genes are TRBV18 and TRBJ1-3; D is perhaps TRBD1 (5 bases). V was pared by 1 base and J by 3 bases, with 13 bases between. This CDR3 comprises 16 residues. The germline gives CDR1 KGHSH, CDR2 LQKENI. The CDR3 reads CASSPRQQGDGNTIYF. The CDR3 DNA sequence: TGTGCCAGCTCACCACGACAGCAAGGCGATGGAAACACCATATATTTT.

The rearrangement uses TRBV6-1 and TRBJ1-2, with 8 bases that match TRBD1. This CDR3 region has 15 residues. Germline V lookup: CDR1 MNHNS, CDR2 SASEGT. V lost 8 bases, J lost 8 bases, and 16 bases stayed unmatched. CDR3 protein: CASEARQGTTGGYTF. The CDR3 nucleotides read TGTGCCAGCGAGGCCCGACAGGGGACTACGGGGGGCTACACCTTC.

The V call is TRBV7-9, the J call TRBJ1-2; D is undetermined. Germline V gene data show CDR1 as SEHNR and CDR2 as FQNEAQ (reference sequence). The germline V and J ends were trimmed by 5 bases and 3 bases, with 10 bases remaining between them. This CDR3 region has 13 residues. As DNA, the CDR3 is TGTGCCAGCAGCACGGACTGGGACTATGGCTACACCTTC. Its translation: CASSTDWDYGYTF. Drawing the rest from reference TRBV7-9 and TRBJ1-2, the complete variable domain is DTGVSQNPRHKITKRGQNVTFRCDPISEHNRLYWYRQTLGQGPEFLTYFQNEAQLEKSRLLSDRFSAERPKGSFSTLEIQRTEQGDSAMYLCASSTDWDYGYTFGSGTRLTVV.

This clone was observed a handful of times. CDR3 coding DNA: TGTGCCAGCAGCGCATCTGGACAGGCTAGGGGAAACACCATATATTTT. This gives the protein CASSASGQARGNTIYF. V is TRBV9 and J is TRBJ1-3; 7 bases agree with TRBD1. Germline CDR1 reads SGDLS; CDR2 reads YYNGEE. CDR3 size: 16 residues. J gave up 4 bases and V 3 bases, and 10 bases lay outside the gene matches.

CDR3 sequence (DNA): TGTGCCAGCAGCTTAGCTTGGGACAGGGTACGGGGGACGAACACCGGGGAGCTGTTTTTT. Its translation: CASSLAWDRVRGTNTGELFF. This chain links TRBV7-6 with TRBJ2-2; 9 nucleotides agree with TRBD1. There are 20 residues in the CDR3. The V segment lost 0 bases and the J segment 0 bases; nucleotides outside the gene matches: 11. The germline V gene encodes CDR1 SGHVS and CDR2 FNYEAQ.

Worth noting for this clone: Other DNA sequences within the sample encode an identical CDR3. The rearrangement uses TRBV7-2 and TRBJ1-1; D not resolved. The CDR3 extends over 11 amino acids. CDR1 is SGHTA, CDR2 FQGNSA, per germline. V was clipped by 5 bases and J by 6 bases, with 7 bases between them. The CDR3 region is CASSGLAEAFF. The CDR3 DNA is TGTGCCAGCAGCGGACTCGCTGAAGCTTTCTTT.

CDR3 in amino acids: CASSPRAGGPDEQYF. Written as DNA, the CDR3 is TGTGCCAGCAGCCCCCGGGCGGGAGGGCCCGACGAGCAGTACTTC. The rearrangement links TRBV7-9 to TRBJ2-7; 9 bases are shared with TRBD2. CDR1 and CDR2 (germline): SEHNR, FQNEAQ (reference sequence). Unmatched junction bases numbered 10, after V lost 5 bases and J lost 5 bases. This CDR3 comprises 15 residues.

This chain links TRBV29-1 with TRBJ2-1; TRBD2 matches 11 bases. Germline V gene lookup returns CDR1 SQVTM and CDR2 ANQGSEA. After removal of 6 bases from V and 8 bases from J, the junction contained 9 bases not matched to a gene. The CDR3 runs to 14 residues. The chain's CDR3 is CSVLSGRADDEQFF. The CDR3 DNA follows: TGCAGCGTGCTTAGCGGGAGGGCGGATGATGAGCAGTTCTTC.

This clone was picked up one time. Within the sample, other DNA sequences also encode this same CDR3. This chain connects TRBV6-5 to TRBJ2-3; D is perhaps TRBD2 (6 bases). Germline CDR1 and CDR2: MNHEY and SVGAGI. This CDR3 contains 14 residues. Trimming left V 2 bases short and J 3 bases short, with 9 bases between. The CDR3 region has the DNA TGTGCCAGCAGTTACGCGGGATCGACAGATACGCAGTATTTT. It specifies CASSYAGSTDTQYF.

V and J are TRBV6-1 and TRBJ1-2, with TRBD1 identical over 7 bases. Germline CDR1 is MNHNS and CDR2 is SASEGT. The CDR3 sequence is 16 residues long. The V and J ends lost 3 bases and 4 bases, in that order; junction bases with no gene match: 11. The DNA of the CDR3 is TGTGCCAGCAGTGACCACCAACAGGGGATGAGCTATGGCTACACCTTC. Translated, it gives CASSDHQQGMSYGYTF.

Here the CDR3 reads CASSFDTSNNEQFF. CDR3 coding DNA: TGTGCCAGTAGTTTCGACACTAGTAACAATGAGCAGTTCTTC. V is TRBV19 and J is TRBJ2-1; possibly TRBD2 for D (5 bases). CDR1 and CDR2 from the germline V gene are LNHDA and SQIVND (reference sequence). This CDR3 region has 14 residues. Trimming shortened V by 5 bases and J by 5 bases, and 13 bases separated the two germline ends.

The gene calls are TRBV7-2 and TRBJ1-4; D call uncertain. CDR1 and CDR2 (germline): SGHTA, FQGNSA. This CDR3 has 15 amino acids. The V end was cut by 1 base, the J end by 0 bases, with 6 bases between. CDR3 in amino acids: CASSLGQATNEKLFF. The CDR3 nucleotides are TGTGCCAGCAGCTTAGGCCAGGCAACTAATGAAAAACTGTTTTTT.